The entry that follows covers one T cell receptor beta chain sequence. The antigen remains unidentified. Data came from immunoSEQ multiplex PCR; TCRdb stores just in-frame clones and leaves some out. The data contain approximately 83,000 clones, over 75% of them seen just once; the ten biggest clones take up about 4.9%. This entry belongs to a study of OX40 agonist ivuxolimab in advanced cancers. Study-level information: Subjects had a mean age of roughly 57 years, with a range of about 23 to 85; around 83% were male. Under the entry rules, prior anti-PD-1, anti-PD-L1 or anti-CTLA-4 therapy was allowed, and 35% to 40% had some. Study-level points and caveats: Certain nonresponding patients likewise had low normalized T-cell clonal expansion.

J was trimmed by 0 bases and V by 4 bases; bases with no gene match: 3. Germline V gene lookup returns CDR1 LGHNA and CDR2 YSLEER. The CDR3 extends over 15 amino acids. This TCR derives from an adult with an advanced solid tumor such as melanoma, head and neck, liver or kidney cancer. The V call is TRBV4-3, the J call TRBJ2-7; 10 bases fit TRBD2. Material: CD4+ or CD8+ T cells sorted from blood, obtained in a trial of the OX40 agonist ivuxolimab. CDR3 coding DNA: TGCGCCAGCAGCCCCTCTAGCGGGAGCTCCTACGAGCAGTACTTC. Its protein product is CASSPSSGSSYEQYF.